Following are 30 T cell receptor beta chains from one sample sequenced in a study of blood T cell repertoires in COVID-19. Produced via immunoSEQ multiplex PCR; TCRdb's table is partial and in-frame only. This sample carries tens of thousands of clones, roughly 89% of them seen once, and the ten largest clones take roughly 4.9%. What was sequenced was peripheral blood. These receptors were obtained from a woman at least 80 years old with active COVID-19.

The V and J genes are TRBV3-1 (or the pseudogene TRBV3-2) and TRBJ1-2; D is possibly TRBD1 (5 bases). V was pared by 0 bases and J by 4 bases, with 15 bases between. The CDR3 extends over 16 amino acids. Germline CDR1 LGHDT, CDR2 YNNKEL (reference sequence). The CDR3 loop reads CASSQDPGARGYGYTF. DNA of the CDR3: TGTGCCAGCAGCCAAGATCCCGGGGCGCGGGGCTATGGCTACACCTTC.

The chain recombines TRBV27 with TRBJ1-1; TRBD1 matches at 8 bases. The CDR3 is 14 residues long. The junction had 6 bases not matched to a gene; V was cut back by 3 bases and J by 6 bases. Germline CDR1 reads MNHEY; CDR2 reads SMNVEV (reference sequence). CDR3 region: CASSFNRGKPEAFF. In DNA form, the CDR3 reads TGTGCCAGCAGTTTTAACAGGGGGAAGCCTGAAGCTTTCTTT.

This clone occurred a few times. This chain links TRBV7-2 with TRBJ1-1; D may be TRBD1 (6 bases). CDR1 and CDR2 (germline): SGHTA, FQGNSA. This CDR3 spans 14 amino acids. V was pared by 5 bases and J by 4 bases, with 14 bases between. The CDR3 DNA reads as TGTGCCAGCAGCCTCCTTAGGGGGAGCACTGAAGCTTTCTTT. Translation: CASSLLRGSTEAFF.

The chain uses TRBV6-6 and TRBJ2-5; D is uncertain. Germline loops: CDR1 MNHNY, CDR2 SVGAGI (reference sequence). V was clipped by 2 bases and J by 1 base, with 11 bases between them. The CDR3 contains 15 residues. The CDR3 reads CASSYGGWPQETQYF. The CDR3 DNA sequence: TGTGCCAGCAGTTACGGCGGATGGCCCCAAGAGACCCAGTACTTC.

This rearrangement joins TRBV30 to TRBJ2-3; D not resolved. V was clipped by 5 bases and J by 3 bases, with 12 bases between them. CDR3 length: 13 amino acids. Looked up from germline, CDR1 is GTSNPN and CDR2 is SVGIG (reference sequence). The CDR3, as DNA: TGTGCCTGGGACCGAGGTTTGACAGATACGCAGTATTTT. This gives the protein CAWDRGLTDTQYF.

The J gene is TRBJ1-2, the V gene TRBV29-1; a possible D gene is TRBD1 (5 bases). The CDR3 has 14 residues. Germline V gene data show CDR1 as SQVTM and CDR2 as ANQGSEA. V was pared by 4 bases and J by 4 bases, with 16 bases between. In DNA form, the CDR3 reads TGCAGCGTTGGCGGAGGGGTTCGTAGCTATGGCTACACCTTC. Amino acid sequence: CSVGGGVRSYGYTF.

V and J are TRBV5-1 and TRBJ2-5; unclear D gene. Per germline, CDR1 SGHRS and CDR2 YFSETQ. The CDR3 runs 13 residues. The ends were cut back, 2 bases at V and 1 base at J, with 6 bases in the middle. In nucleotides, the CDR3 is TGCGCCAGCAGCTTAGAGAGCCAAGAGACCCAGTACTTC. As protein: CASSLESQETQYF.

The chain has TRBV28 and TRBJ2-1, with TRBD2 matching 10 bases. Germline CDR1 MDHEN, CDR2 SYDVKM. Trimming removed 4 bases from V and 0 bases from J; junction bases left unmatched: 24. The CDR3 is 23 amino acids. CDR3 in DNA: TGTGCCAGCAGTTCCCTCCTTATCGGTAGCGGGAGGAAGGTAGGGAGCTCCTACAATGAGCAGTTCTTC. Encoded protein: CASSSLLIGSGRKVGSSYNEQFF.

The genes are TRBV19 and TRBJ1-2; TRBD1 agrees at 8 bases. The CDR3 is 12 amino acids. V lost 8 bases, J lost 6 bases, and 5 bases stayed unmatched. CDR1 LNHDA and CDR2 SQIVND come from the germline V gene (reference sequence). The CDR3 loop reads CASEDRVDGYTF. CDR3 DNA sequence: TGTGCCAGTGAGGACAGGGTGGATGGCTACACCTTC.

This chain links TRBV10-3 with TRBJ1-5, with D hard to call. Germline V lookup: CDR1 ENHRY, CDR2 SYGVKD. The CDR3 sequence is 13 residues long. CDR3 in DNA: TGTGCAACCGCCCCGGGGAGCAATCAGCCCCAGCATTTT. It yields the protein CATAPGSNQPQHF.

V gene TRBV3-1 (or the pseudogene TRBV3-2) combines with J gene TRBJ2-1, with TRBD2 matching 7 bases. V trimming: 4 bases; J trimming: 6 bases; junction bases outside the gene matches: 6. CDR1 is LGHDT, CDR2 YNNKEL, per germline (reference sequence). This CDR3 is built from 14 residues. CDR3 loop: CASSRTSIVNEQFF. The CDR3 DNA reads as TGTGCCAGCAGCCGGACTAGTATTGTCAATGAGCAGTTCTTC.

The chain uses TRBV19 and TRBJ2-3; 7 bases match TRBD1. CDR1 LNHDA and CDR2 SQIVND come from the germline V gene (reference sequence). This CDR3 is 15 amino acids long. The J segment lost 6 bases and the V segment lost 5 bases, leaving 11 bases of the junction unmatched. This chain's CDR3 is CASSPRQGGMDTQYF. As DNA, the CDR3 is TGTGCCAGTAGTCCGAGACAGGGTGGGATGGATACGCAGTATTTT.

V and J are TRBV21-1 and TRBJ1-2; the table's D call of TRBD1 was not tested on the DNA. TRBV21-1 is an annotated pseudogene. The CDR3 sequence is 14 residues long. The CDR3 bases are TGTGCCAGCAGCCTGACAGGATCTCTCTATGGCTACACCTTC. This gives the protein CASSLTGSLYGYTF.

The chain joins TRBV27 to TRBJ2-3, with TRBD1 matching 8 bases. The CDR3 is 17 amino acids. The ends lost 6 bases at V and 3 bases at J; junction bases unmatched: 14. CDR1 and CDR2 (germline): MNHEY, SMNVEV (reference sequence). CDR3 amino acids: CASSQSYGQGATDTQYF. The CDR3 DNA reads TGTGCCAGCAGCCAGAGTTATGGGCAGGGGGCGACAGATACGCAGTATTTT.

This clone was detected a few times. The rearrangement uses TRBV18 and TRBJ2-6; TRBD2 is a possible D gene (5 bases). The germline gives CDR1 KGHSH, CDR2 LQKENI. Trimming left V 2 bases short and J 4 bases short, with 18 bases between. This CDR3 spans 18 amino acids. CDR3 sequence reads: CASSPKKRGSAGANVLTF. In DNA form, the CDR3 reads TGTGCCAGCTCACCAAAAAAACGGGGAAGCGCGGGGGCCAACGTCCTGACTTTC. The full variable domain, with the rest looked up from reference TRBV18 and TRBJ2-6, is NAGVMQNPRHLVRRRGQEARLRCSPMKGHSHVYWYRQLPEEGLKFMVYLQKENIIDESGMPKERFSAEFPKEGPSILRIQQVVRGDSAAYFCASSPKKRGSAGANVLTFGAGSRLTVL.

V is TRBV27 and J is TRBJ1-6; D possibly corresponds to TRBD1 (5 bases). Germline CDR1 is MNHEY and CDR2 is SMNVEV (reference sequence). CDR3 size: 15 residues. V was cut by 1 base and J by 8 bases, with 12 bases left in between. CDR3 nucleotides: TGTGCCAGCAGTTTATATAGGGGTCGGGATTCACCCCTCCACTTT. Amino acid sequence: CASSLYRGRDSPLHF.

The V gene is TRBV5-1, the J gene TRBJ1-3, with TRBD1 matching 7 bases. The junction had 11 bases not matched to a gene; V was cut back by 8 bases and J by 3 bases. Germline lookup yields CDR1 SGHRS and CDR2 YFSETQ. There are 15 residues in the CDR3. The CDR3 DNA reads TGCGCCAGTAGACAGGGATCCCTAGGTGGAAACACCATATATTTT. It encodes CASRQGSLGGNTIYF.

The rearrangement links TRBV7-2 to TRBJ2-1; 8 bases are shared with TRBD2. The CDR3 sequence is 16 residues long. The ends lost 4 bases at V and 6 bases at J; junction bases unmatched: 11. In germline, CDR1 is SGHTA, CDR2 FQGNSA. The CDR3 bases are TGTGCCAGCAGCTCGACCCCGGGACTAGGGGGCAATGAGCAGTTCTTC. Its protein is CASSSTPGLGGNEQFF.

The rearrangement uses TRBV7-6 and TRBJ2-7; tentatively, D is TRBD1 (5 bases). The CDR3 has 14 residues. The V end lost 1 base, the J end lost 0 bases, and 7 bases lay between the germline ends. Per the germline V gene, CDR1 is SGHVS and CDR2 is FNYEAQ. CDR3 sequence (DNA): TGTGCCAGCAGCTTAGGGGGCGCCTCCTACGAGCAGTACTTC. Translated: CASSLGGASYEQYF.

The V call is TRBV28, the J call TRBJ2-6, with 12 bases aligning to TRBD1. The V gene's germline CDR1 is MDHEN and CDR2 SYDVKM. The J segment lost 2 bases and the V segment lost 6 bases, leaving 2 bases of the junction unmatched. This CDR3 is built from 16 residues. The chain's CDR3 is CASRGQGAPGANVLTF. CDR3 DNA sequence: TGTGCCAGCAGGGGACAGGGGGCGCCTGGGGCCAACGTCCTGACTTTC. Full variable domain (outside the CDR3, taken from reference TRBV28 and TRBJ2-6): DVKVTQSSRYLVKRTGEKVFLECVQDMDHENMFWYRQDPGLGLRLIYFSYDVKMKEKGDIPEGYSVSREKKERFSLILESASTNQTSMYLCASRGQGAPGANVLTFGAGSRLTVL.

This clone was seen only once. This sequence joins TRBV20-1 and TRBJ2-1, with 8 bases identical to TRBD2. The CDR3 length is 14 residues. The junction had 7 bases not matched to a gene; V was cut back by 3 bases and J by 6 bases. The germline CDR1 and CDR2 sequences are DFQATT and SNEGSKA (reference sequence). CDR3 in amino acids: CSASRLAGSNEQFF. CDR3 nucleotides: TGCAGTGCTAGTAGGCTAGCGGGCTCCAATGAGCAGTTCTTC.

Here the CDR3 reads CASSKGQDSSNQPQHF. The CDR3 DNA reads as TGTGCCAGCAGTAAAGGACAGGATTCTAGCAATCAGCCCCAGCATTTT. This sequence joins TRBV6-1 and TRBJ1-5; 7 bases line up with TRBD1. The germline V gene encodes CDR1 MNHNS and CDR2 SASEGT. CDR3 size: 16 residues. Germline trimming cut 5 bases from V and 0 bases from J; bases unmatched to any gene: 7.

V usage is TRBV28 and J usage is TRBJ1-1, with D tentatively TRBD1 (6 bases). Trimming took off 10 bases at V and 1 base at J, with 19 bases between the two ends. The length of the CDR3 is 15 residues. Germline V gene data show CDR1 as MDHEN and CDR2 as SYDVKM. For the CDR3, the DNA is TGTGCCACCCGAGGGGGGGGCGTAAAGAACACTGAAGCTTTCTTT. This sequence encodes CATRGGGVKNTEAFF. Full variable domain (missing parts from reference TRBV28 and TRBJ1-1): DVKVTQSSRYLVKRTGEKVFLECVQDMDHENMFWYRQDPGLGLRLIYFSYDVKMKEKGDIPEGYSVSREKKERFSLILESASTNQTSMYLCATRGGGVKNTEAFFGQGTRLTVV.

The chain joins TRBV6-2 or TRBV6-3 to TRBJ1-1, with a tentative D call TRBD1 (5 bases). This CDR3 is 13 amino acids long. In germline, CDR1 is MNHEY, CDR2 SVGEGT. V gave up 6 bases and J gave up 4 bases, with 12 bases separating them. The CDR3 bases are TGTGCCAGCAGCGCCCGGGGGGGCACTGAAGCTTTCTTT. Translation: CASSARGGTEAFF.

The V call is TRBV5-6, the J call TRBJ1-5; D gene ambiguous. Trimming left V 0 bases short and J 3 bases short, with 13 bases between. The germline V gene encodes CDR1 SGHDT and CDR2 YYEEEE. The CDR3 is 16 amino acids. Written as DNA, the CDR3 is TGTGCCAGCAGCTTGGGTGGCGCGGGAATCAATCAGCCCCAGCATTTT. Amino acid sequence: CASSLGGAGINQPQHF.

The rearrangement joins TRBV7-3 to TRBJ2-5; tentatively, D is TRBD2 (5 bases). V lost 3 bases and J lost 5, with 13 bases in between. CDR1 and CDR2 from the germline V gene are SGHTA and FQGTGA. The CDR3 length is 14 residues. Written as DNA, the CDR3 is TGTGCCAGCAGCTTGAGGCGTGGCGGGGAGACCCAGTACTTC. This sequence encodes CASSLRRGGETQYF.

The V call is TRBV3-1 (or the pseudogene TRBV3-2), the J call TRBJ2-5; D is undetermined. The germline CDR1 and CDR2 sequences are LGHDT and YNNKEL (reference sequence). The CDR3 sequence is 12 residues long. V shed 4 bases and J shed 5 bases, with 8 bases lying between them. The CDR3 sequence: CASSPPSETQYF. For the CDR3, the DNA is TGTGCCAGCAGCCCCCCAAGCGAGACCCAGTACTTC.

The V call is TRBV28, the J call TRBJ1-6; D gene uncertain. V dropped 6 bases and J dropped 5 bases, with 17 bases sitting between them. Germline CDR1 reads MDHEN; CDR2 reads SYDVKM. The CDR3 is made up of 16 amino acids. Here the CDR3 reads CASRSLQARNNSPLHF. CDR3 nucleotide sequence: TGTGCCAGCAGATCCCTCCAGGCCAGGAATAATTCACCCCTCCACTTT.

This clone was counted between two and nine times. The chain links TRBV10-3 to TRBJ2-7, with unresolved D. CDR3 length: 14 residues. CDR1 and CDR2 from the germline V gene are ENHRY and SYGVKD. V gave up 1 base and J gave up 2 bases, with 9 bases separating them. This chain's CDR3 is CAISEFEDTYEQYF. In nucleotides, the CDR3 is TGTGCCATCAGTGAGTTTGAGGATACCTACGAGCAGTACTTC.

V and J are TRBV29-1 and TRBJ2-5, with 8 positions matching TRBD1. The CDR3 length is 13 residues. CDR1 is SQVTM and CDR2 is ANQGSEA in the germline V gene. V gave up 7 bases and J gave up 0 bases; unmatched junction bases: 4. CDR3 DNA: TGCAGCGCTCGGACAGGGAACCAAGAGACCCAGTACTTC. It translates to CSARTGNQETQYF.